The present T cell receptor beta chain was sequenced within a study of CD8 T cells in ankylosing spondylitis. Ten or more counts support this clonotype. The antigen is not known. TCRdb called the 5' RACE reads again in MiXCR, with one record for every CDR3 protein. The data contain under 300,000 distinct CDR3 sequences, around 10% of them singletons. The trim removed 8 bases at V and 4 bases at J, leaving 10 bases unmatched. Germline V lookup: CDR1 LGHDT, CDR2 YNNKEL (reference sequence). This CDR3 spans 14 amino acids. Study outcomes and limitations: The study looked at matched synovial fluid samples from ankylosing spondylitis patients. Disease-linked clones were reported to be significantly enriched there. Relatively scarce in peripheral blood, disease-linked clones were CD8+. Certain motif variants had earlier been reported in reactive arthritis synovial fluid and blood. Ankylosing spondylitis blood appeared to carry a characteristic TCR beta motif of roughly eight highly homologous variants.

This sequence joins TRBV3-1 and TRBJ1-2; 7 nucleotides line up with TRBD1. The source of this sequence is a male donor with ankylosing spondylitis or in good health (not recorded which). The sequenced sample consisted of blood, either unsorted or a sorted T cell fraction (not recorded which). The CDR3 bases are TGTGCCAGCTCCCAAGGAGGGACAGCCTATGGCTACACCTTC. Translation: CASSQGGTAYGYTF.